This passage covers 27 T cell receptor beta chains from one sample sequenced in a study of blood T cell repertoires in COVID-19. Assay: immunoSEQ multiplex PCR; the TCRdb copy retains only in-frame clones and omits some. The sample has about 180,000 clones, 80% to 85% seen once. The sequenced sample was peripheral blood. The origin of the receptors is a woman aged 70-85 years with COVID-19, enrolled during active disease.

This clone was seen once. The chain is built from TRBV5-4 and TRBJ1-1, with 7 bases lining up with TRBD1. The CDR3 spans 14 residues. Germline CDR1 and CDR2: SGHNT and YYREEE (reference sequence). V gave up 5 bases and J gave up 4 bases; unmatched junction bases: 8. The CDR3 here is CASSTQGLSTEAFF. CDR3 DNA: TGTGCCAGCAGTACACAGGGGTTGAGCACTGAAGCTTTCTTT.

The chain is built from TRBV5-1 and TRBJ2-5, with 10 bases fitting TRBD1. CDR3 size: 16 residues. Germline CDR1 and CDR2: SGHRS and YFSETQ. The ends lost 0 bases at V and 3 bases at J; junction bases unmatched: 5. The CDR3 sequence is CASSLAGQGVKETQYF. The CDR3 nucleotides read TGCGCCAGCAGCTTGGCCGGACAGGGGGTTAAAGAGACCCAGTACTTC.

CDR3 protein: CASSLDHGEQFF. The CDR3 bases are TGTGCCAGCAGCTTAGACCACGGGGAGCAGTTCTTC. The chain uses TRBV7-2 and TRBJ2-1, with unresolved D. Per germline, CDR1 SGHTA and CDR2 FQGNSA. The V gene lost 1 base and the J gene lost 10 bases, with 8 bases spanning the gap. This CDR3 spans 12 amino acids.

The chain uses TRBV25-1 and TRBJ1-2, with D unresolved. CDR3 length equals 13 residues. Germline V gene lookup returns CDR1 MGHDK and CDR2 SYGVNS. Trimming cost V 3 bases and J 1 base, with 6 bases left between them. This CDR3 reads CASSESGNYGYTF. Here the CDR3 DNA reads TGTGCCAGCAGTGAGTCGGGTAACTATGGCTACACCTTC.

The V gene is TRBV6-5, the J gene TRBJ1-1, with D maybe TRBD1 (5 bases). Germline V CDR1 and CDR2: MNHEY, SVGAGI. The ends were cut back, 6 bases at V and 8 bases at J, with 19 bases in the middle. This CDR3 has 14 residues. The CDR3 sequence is CASSLWGRAAEAFF. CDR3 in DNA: TGTGCCAGCAGCCTTTGGGGGAGGGCAGCAGAAGCTTTCTTT.

The CDR3 DNA follows: TGCAGCGTTGGACAGGGACTAGGGACCCAGTACTTC. It codes for CSVGQGLGTQYF. The chain carries TRBV29-1 and TRBJ2-5, with D possibly TRBD2 on 8 matching bases. The germline V gene encodes CDR1 SQVTM and CDR2 ANQGSEA. The CDR3 spans 12 residues. V gave up 4 bases and J gave up 7 bases, with 13 bases separating them.

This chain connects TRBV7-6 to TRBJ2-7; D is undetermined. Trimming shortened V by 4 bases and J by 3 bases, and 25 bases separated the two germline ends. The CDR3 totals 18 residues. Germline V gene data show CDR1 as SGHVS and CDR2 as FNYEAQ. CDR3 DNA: TGTGCCAGCAGCTCCGTGGGTTTGGGCTCCGAGATTGACTACGAGCAGTACTTC. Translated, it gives CASSSVGLGSEIDYEQYF. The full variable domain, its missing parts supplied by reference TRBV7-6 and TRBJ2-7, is GAGVSQSPRYKVTKRGQDVALRCDPISGHVSLYWYRQALGQGPEFLTYFNYEAQQDKSGLPNDRFSAERPEGSISTLTIQRTEQRDSAMYRCASSSVGLGSEIDYEQYFGPGTRLTVT.

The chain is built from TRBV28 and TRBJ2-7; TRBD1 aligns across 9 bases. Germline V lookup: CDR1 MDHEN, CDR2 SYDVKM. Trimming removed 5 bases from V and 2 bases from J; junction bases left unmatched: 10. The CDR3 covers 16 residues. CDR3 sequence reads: CASSPSPGQGTYEQYF. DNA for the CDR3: TGTGCCAGCAGTCCGTCTCCGGGACAGGGAACCTACGAGCAGTACTTC.

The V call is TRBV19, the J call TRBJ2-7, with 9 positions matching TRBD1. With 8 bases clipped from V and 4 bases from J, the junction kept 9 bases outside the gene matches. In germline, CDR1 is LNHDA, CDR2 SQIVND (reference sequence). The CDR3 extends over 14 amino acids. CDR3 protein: CASCTGTGPYEQYF. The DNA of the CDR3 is TGTGCCAGTTGCACCGGGACAGGGCCTTACGAGCAGTACTTC.

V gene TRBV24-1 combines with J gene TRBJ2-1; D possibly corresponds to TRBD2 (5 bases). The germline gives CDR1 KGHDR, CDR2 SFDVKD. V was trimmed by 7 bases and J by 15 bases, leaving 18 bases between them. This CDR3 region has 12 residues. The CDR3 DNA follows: TGTGCCACCAGCCTTGTCGGGGATTCTCTGTTCTTC. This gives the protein CATSLVGDSLFF.

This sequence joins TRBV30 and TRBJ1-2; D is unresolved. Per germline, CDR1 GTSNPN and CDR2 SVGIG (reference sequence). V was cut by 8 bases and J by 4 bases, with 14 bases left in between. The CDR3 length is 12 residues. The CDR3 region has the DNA TGTGCCGTAAGCGGGAGTGTCTATGGCTACACCTTC. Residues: CAVSGSVYGYTF.

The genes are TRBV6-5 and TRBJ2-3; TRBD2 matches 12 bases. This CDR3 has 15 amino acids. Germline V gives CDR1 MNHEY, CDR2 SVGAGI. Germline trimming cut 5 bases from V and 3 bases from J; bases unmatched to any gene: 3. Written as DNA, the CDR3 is TGTGCCAGCAGTCAGACTAGCGGGAGAACAGATACGCAGTATTTT. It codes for CASSQTSGRTDTQYF.

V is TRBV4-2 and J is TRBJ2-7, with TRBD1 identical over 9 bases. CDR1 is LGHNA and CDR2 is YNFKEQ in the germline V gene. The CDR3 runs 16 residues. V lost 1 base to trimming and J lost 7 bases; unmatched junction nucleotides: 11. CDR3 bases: TGTGCCAGCAGCCAAGTAGGGACAGGGAGTCTTCGGGAGCAGTACTTC. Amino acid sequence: CASSQVGTGSLREQYF.

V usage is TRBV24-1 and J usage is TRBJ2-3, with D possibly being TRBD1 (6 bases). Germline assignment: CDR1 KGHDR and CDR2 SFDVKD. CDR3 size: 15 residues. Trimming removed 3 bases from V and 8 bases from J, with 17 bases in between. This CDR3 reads CATSDPGHNLGTQYF. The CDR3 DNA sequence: TGTGCCACCAGTGATCCGGGACATAATTTGGGTACGCAGTATTTT.

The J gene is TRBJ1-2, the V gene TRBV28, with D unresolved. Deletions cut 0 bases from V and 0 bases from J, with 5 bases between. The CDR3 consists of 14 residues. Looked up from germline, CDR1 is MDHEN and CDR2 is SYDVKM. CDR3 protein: CASSLWGANYGYTF. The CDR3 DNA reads TGTGCCAGCAGTTTATGGGGAGCTAACTATGGCTACACCTTC.

DNA of the CDR3: TGCGCCAGCAGCTTGCAGGGTTCCGCCTACGAGCAGTACTTC. Translated: CASSLQGSAYEQYF. The chain couples TRBV5-1 to TRBJ2-7; weak D call: TRBD1 (5 bases). The ends were cut back, 1 base at V and 2 bases at J, with 10 bases in the middle. The germline V gene has CDR1 SGHRS and CDR2 YFSETQ. There are 14 residues in the CDR3.

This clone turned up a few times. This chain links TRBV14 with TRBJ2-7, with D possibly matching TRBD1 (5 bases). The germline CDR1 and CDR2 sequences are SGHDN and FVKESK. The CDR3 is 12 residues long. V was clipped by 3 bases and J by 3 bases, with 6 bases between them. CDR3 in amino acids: CASSHRDYEQYF. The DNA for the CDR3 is TGTGCCAGCAGCCACAGGGACTACGAGCAGTACTTC.

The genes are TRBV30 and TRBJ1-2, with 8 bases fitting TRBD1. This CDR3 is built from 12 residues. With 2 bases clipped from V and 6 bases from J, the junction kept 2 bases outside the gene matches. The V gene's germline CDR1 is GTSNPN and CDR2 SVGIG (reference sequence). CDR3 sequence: CAWSNRGDGYTF. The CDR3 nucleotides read TGTGCCTGGAGTAACAGGGGGGATGGCTACACCTTC.

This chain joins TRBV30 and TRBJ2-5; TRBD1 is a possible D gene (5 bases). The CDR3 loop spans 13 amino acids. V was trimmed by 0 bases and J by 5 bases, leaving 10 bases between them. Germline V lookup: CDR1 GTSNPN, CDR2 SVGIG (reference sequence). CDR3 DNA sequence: TGTGCCTGGAGTGTACATGGGGCGGAGACCCAGTACTTC. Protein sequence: CAWSVHGAETQYF.

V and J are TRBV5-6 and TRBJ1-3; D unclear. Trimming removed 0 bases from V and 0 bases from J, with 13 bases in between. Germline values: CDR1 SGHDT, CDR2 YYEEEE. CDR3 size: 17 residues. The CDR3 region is CASSLGAGGLSGNTIYF. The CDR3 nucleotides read TGTGCCAGCAGCTTGGGGGCAGGAGGCCTCTCTGGAAACACCATATATTTT. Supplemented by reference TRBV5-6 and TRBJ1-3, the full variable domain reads DAGVTQSPTHLIKTRGQQVTLRCSPKSGHDTVSWYQQALGQGPQFIFQYYEEEERQRGNFPDRFSGHQFPNYSSELNVNALLLGDSALYLCASSLGAGGLSGNTIYFGEGSWLTVV.

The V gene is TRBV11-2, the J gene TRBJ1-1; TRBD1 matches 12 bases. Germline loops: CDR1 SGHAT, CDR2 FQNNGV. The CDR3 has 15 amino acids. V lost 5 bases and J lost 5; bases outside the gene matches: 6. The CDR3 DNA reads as TGTGCCAGCAGCCCGGGGACAGGGGGCCGGACTGAAGCTTTCTTT. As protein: CASSPGTGGRTEAFF.

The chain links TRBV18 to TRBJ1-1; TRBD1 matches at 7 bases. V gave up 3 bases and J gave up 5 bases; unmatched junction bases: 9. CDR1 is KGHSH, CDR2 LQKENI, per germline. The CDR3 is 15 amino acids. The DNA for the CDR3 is TGTGCCAGCTCACCTACTTCAGGGGGGAGAACTGAAGCTTTCTTT. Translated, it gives CASSPTSGGRTEAFF.

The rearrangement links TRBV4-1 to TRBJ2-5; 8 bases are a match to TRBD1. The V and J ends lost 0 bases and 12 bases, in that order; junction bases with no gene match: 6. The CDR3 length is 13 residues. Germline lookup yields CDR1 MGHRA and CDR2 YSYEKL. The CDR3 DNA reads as TGCGCCAGCAGCCAAGAGTTAGACAGGGGAAAGTACTTC. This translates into CASSQELDRGKYF.

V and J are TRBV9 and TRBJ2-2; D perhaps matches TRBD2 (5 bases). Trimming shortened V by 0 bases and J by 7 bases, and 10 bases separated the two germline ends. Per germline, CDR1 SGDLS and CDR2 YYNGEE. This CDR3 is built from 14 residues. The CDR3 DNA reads TGTGCCAGCAGCGTAGGCGGAGGTAGCGGGGAGCTGTTTTTT. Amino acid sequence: CASSVGGGSGELFF. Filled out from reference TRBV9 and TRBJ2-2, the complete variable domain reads DSGVTQTPKHLITATGQRVTLRCSPRSGDLSVYWYQQSLDQGLQFLIQYYNGEERAKGNILERFSAQQFPDLHSELNLSSLELGDSALYFCASSVGGGSGELFFGEGSRLTVL.

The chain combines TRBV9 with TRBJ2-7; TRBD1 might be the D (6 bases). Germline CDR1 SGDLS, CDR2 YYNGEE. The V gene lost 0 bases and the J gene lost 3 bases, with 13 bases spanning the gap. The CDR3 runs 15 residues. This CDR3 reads CASSVGTGSNYEQYF. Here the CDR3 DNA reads TGTGCCAGCAGCGTAGGTACAGGGTCGAACTACGAGCAGTACTTC.

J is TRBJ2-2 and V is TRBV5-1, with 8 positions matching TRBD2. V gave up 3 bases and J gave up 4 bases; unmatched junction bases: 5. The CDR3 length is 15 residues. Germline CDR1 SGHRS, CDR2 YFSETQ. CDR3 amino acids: CASSSTSGFTGELFF. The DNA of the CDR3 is TGCGCCAGCAGCTCTACTAGCGGTTTCACCGGGGAGCTGTTTTTT.

The CDR3 sequence is CASSSRDRAYNEQFF. CDR3 coding DNA: TGTGCCAGCAGCTCCCGGGACAGGGCATACAATGAGCAGTTCTTC. The V gene is TRBV5-4, the J gene TRBJ2-1; 9 positions agree with TRBD1. With 3 bases clipped from V and 4 bases from J, the junction kept 5 bases outside the gene matches. The length of the CDR3 is 15 residues. Germline lookup yields CDR1 SGHNT and CDR2 YYREEE (reference sequence).